This T cell receptor beta chain was obtained from a study of shared clonotypes between healthy human individuals. TCRdb's table, derived via immunoSEQ multiplex PCR, lists solely in-frame clones and lacks some. The sample consists of millions of clones, roughly 94% of them appearing once. Study-wide points: Shared across a few donors were about 4.8% of the naive CD4 clonotypes.

Comment on this clone: Its antigen is undetermined.

V shed 6 bases, J shed 2 bases, and the junction held 5 bases outside the gene matches. The CDR3 runs to 14 residues. The germline gives CDR1 MDHEN, CDR2 SYDVKM. The investigators split CD4+ cells into a CD45RA+ naive subset and a CD45RA-negative memory subset. The TCR was taken from a man between 18 and 35 years old in good health. Sequencing was done on a sample of naive CD4+ T cells sorted from blood. Indicated subset: CD45RA+ positively selected. The chain uses TRBV28 and TRBJ2-3; TRBD1 matches at 7 bases. The CDR3: CASREGTATDTQYF. Written as DNA, the CDR3 is TGTGCCAGCAGGGAAGGGACAGCCACAGATACGCAGTATTTT.